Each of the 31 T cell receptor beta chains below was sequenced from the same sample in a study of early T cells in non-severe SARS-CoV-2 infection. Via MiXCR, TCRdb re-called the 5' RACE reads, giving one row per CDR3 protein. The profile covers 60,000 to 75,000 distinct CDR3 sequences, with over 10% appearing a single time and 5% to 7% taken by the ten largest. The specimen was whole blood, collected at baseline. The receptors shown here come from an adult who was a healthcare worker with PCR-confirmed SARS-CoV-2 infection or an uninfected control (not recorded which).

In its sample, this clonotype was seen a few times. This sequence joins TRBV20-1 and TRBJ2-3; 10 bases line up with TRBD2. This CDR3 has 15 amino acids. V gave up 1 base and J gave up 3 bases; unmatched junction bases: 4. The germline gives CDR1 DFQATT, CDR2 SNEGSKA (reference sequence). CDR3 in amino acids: CSARGAGGPTDTQYF. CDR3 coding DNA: TGCAGTGCTAGAGGAGCGGGAGGGCCGACAGATACGCAGTATTTT.

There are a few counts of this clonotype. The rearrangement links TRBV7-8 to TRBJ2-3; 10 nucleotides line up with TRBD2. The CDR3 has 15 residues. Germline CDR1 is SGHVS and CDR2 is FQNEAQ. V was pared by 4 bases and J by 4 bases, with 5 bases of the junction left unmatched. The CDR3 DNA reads TGTGCCAGCAGCTCCGGACTAGCGGATCCAGATACGCAGTATTTT. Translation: CASSSGLADPDTQYF.

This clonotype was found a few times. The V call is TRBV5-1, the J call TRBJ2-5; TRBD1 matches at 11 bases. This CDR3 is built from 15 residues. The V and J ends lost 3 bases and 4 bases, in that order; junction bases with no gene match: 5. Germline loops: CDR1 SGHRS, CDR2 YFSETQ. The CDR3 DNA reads TGCGCCAGCAGCTCAACCGGGACAGGGGGAGAGACCCAGTACTTC. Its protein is CASSSTGTGGETQYF.

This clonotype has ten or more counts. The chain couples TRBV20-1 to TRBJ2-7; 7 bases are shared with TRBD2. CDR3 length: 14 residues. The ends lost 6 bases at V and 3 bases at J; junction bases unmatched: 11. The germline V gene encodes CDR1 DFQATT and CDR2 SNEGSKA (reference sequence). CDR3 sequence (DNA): TGCAGTGCCACGCGGGCTAGCGGAAGCTACGAGCAGTACTTC. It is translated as CSATRASGSYEQYF.

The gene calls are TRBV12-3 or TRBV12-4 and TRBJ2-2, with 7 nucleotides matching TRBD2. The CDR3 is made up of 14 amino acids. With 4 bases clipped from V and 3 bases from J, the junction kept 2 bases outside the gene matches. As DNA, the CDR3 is TGTGCCAGCAGTTACACTAGCGACACCGGGGAGCTGTTTTTT. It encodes CASSYTSDTGELFF.

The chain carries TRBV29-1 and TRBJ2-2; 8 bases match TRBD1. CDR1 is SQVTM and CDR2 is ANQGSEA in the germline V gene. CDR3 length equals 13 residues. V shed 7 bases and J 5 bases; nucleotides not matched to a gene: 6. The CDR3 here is CSGGTGVTGELFF. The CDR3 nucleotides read TGCAGCGGGGGGACAGGTGTTACCGGGGAGCTGTTTTTT.

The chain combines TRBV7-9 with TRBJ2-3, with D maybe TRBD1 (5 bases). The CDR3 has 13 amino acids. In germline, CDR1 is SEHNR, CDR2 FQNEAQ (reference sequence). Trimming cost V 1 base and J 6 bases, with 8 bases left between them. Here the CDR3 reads CASSLVGADTQYF. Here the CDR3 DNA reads TGTGCCAGCAGCTTAGTAGGGGCCGATACGCAGTATTTT. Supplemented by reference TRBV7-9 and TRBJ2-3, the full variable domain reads DTGVSQNPRHKITKRGQNVTFRCDPISEHNRLYWYRQTLGQGPEFLTYFQNEAQLEKSRLLSDRFSAERPKGSFSTLEIQRTEQGDSAMYLCASSLVGADTQYFGPGTRLTVL.

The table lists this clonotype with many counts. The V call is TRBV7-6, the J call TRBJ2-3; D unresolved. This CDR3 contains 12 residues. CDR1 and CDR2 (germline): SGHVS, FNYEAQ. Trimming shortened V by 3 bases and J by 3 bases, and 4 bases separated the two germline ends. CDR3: CASSFSTDTQYF. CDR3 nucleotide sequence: TGTGCCAGCAGCTTCTCTACAGATACGCAGTATTTT.

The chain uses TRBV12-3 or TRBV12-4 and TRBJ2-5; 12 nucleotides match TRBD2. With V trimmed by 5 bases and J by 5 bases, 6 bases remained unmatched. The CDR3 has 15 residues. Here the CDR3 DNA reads TGTGCCAGCAGTCGACTAGCGGGAGCATGGGAGACCCAGTACTTC. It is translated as CASSRLAGAWETQYF.

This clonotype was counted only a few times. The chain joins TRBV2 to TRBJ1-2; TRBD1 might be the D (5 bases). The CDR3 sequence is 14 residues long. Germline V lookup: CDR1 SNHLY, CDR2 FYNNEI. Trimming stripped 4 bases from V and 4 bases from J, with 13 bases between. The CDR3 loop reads CASSVMGLSYGYTF. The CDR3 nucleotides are TGTGCCAGCAGTGTTATGGGACTGTCCTATGGCTACACCTTC.

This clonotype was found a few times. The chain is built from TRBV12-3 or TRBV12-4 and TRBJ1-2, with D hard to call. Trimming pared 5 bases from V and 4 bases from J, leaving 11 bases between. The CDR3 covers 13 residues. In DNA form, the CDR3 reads TGTGCCAGCAGTCCCGCCGAAAGCTATGGCTACACCTTC. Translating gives CASSPAESYGYTF.

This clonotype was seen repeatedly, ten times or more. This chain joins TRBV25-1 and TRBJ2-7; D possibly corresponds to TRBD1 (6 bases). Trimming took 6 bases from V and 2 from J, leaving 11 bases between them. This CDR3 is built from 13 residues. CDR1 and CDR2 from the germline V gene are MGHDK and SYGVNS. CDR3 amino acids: CASRDSKAYEQYF. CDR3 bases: TGTGCCAGCAGGGACAGCAAAGCCTACGAGCAGTACTTC.

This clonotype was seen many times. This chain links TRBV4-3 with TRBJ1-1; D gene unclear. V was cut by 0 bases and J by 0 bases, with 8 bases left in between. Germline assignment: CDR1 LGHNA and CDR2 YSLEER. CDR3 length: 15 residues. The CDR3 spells CASSQDWTVNTEAFF. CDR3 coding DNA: TGCGCCAGCAGCCAAGACTGGACGGTGAACACTGAAGCTTTCTTT.

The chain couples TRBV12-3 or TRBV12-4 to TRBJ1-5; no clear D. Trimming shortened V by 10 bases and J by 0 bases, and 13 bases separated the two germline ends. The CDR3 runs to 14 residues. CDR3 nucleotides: TGTGCCACCGCCGCCACGGTTAGCAATCAGCCCCAGCATTTT. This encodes CATAATVSNQPQHF.

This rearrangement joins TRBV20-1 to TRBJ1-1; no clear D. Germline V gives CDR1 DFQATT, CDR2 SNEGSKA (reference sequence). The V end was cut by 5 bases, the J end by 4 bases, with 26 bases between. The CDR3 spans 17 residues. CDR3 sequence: CSAPKAGVVLGSTEAFF. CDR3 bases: TGCAGTGCTCCTAAGGCCGGGGTTGTCTTGGGGAGCACTGAAGCTTTCTTT.

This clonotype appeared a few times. CDR3 loop: CASSSPWILDTQYF. The CDR3 nucleotides are TGTGCCAGCAGTTCTCCCTGGATACTAGATACGCAGTATTTT. V usage is TRBV6-2 or TRBV6-3 and J usage is TRBJ2-3; D remains ambiguous. The CDR3 consists of 14 residues. The ends were cut back, 4 bases at V and 5 bases at J, with 13 bases in the middle. Germline V lookup: CDR1 MNHEY, CDR2 SVGEGT.

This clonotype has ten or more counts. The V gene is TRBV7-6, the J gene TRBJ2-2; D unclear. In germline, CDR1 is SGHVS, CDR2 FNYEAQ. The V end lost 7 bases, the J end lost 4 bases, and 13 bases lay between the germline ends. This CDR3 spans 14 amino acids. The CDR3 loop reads CASTSSWVTGELFF. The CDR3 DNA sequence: TGTGCCAGCACCTCAAGTTGGGTCACCGGGGAGCTGTTTTTT.

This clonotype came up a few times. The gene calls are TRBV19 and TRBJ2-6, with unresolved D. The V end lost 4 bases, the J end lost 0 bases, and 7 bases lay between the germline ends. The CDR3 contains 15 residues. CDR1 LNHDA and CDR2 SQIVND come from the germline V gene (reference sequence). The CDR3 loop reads CASSTANSGANVLTF. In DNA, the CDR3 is TGTGCCAGTAGTACCGCCAACTCTGGGGCCAACGTCCTGACTTTC.

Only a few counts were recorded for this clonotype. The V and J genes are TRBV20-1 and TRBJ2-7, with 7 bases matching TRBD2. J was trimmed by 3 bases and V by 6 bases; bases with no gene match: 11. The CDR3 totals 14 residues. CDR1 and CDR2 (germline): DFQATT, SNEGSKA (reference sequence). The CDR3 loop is CSAPSAGDYYEQYF. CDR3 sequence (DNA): TGCAGTGCCCCGTCGGCGGGGGACTACTACGAGCAGTACTTC.

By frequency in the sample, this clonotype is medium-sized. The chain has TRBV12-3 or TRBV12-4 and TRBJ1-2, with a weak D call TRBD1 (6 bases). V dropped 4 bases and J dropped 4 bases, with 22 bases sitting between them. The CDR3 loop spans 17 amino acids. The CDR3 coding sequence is TGTGCCAGCAGTTCCTGGCTCGACAGGACGAGGATCTATGGCTACACCTTC. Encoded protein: CASSSWLDRTRIYGYTF.

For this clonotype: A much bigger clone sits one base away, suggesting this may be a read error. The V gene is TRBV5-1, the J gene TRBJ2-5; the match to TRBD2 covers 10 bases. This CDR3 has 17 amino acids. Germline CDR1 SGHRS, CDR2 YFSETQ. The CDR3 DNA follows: TGCACCAGCAGCGCCTTTTTAGCGGGGGGATTCCAAGAGACCCAGTACTTC. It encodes CTSSAFLAGGFQETQYF. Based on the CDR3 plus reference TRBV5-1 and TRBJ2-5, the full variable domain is KAGVTQTPRYLIKTRGQQVTLSCSPISGHRSVSWYQQTPGQGLQFLFEYFSETQRNKGNFPGRFSGRQFSNSRSEMNVSTLELGDSALYLCTSSAFLAGGFQETQYFGPGTRLLVL.

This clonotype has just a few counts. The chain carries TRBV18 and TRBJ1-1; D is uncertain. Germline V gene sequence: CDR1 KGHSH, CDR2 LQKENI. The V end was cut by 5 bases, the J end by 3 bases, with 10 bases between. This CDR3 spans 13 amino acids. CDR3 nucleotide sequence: TGTGCCAGCTCAGCCACTCTTGACACTGAAGCTTTCTTT. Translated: CASSATLDTEAFF.

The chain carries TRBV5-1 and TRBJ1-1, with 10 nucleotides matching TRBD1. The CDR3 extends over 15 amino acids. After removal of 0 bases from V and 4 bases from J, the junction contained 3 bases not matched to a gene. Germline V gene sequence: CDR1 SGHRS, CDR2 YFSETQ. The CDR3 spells CASSLAGQGTTEAFF. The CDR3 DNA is TGCGCCAGCAGCTTGGCGGGACAGGGGACCACTGAAGCTTTCTTT.

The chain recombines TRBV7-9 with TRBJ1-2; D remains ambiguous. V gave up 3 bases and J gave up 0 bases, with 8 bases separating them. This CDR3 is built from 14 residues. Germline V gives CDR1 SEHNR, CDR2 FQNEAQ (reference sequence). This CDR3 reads CASSFPTTNYGYTF. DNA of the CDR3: TGTGCCAGCAGCTTTCCCACTACTAACTATGGCTACACCTTC.

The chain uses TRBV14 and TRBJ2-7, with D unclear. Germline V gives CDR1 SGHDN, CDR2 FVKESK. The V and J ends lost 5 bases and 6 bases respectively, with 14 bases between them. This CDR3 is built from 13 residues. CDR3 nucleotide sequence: TGTGCCAGCAGCGGGAACTTAGGTCCCGAGCAGTACTTC. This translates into CASSGNLGPEQYF.

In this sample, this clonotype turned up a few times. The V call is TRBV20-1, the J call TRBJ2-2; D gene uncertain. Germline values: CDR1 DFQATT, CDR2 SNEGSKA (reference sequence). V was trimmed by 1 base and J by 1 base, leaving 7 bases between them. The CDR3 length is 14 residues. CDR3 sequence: CSARGHLNTGELFF. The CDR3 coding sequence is TGCAGTGCTAGAGGTCACTTGAACACCGGGGAGCTGTTTTTT.

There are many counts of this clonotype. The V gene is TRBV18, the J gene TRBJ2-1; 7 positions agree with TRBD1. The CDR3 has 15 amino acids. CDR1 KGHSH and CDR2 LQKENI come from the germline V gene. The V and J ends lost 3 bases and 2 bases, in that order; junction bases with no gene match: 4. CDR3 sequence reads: CASSPRGSTYNEQFF. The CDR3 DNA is TGTGCCAGCTCACCCAGGGGGAGCACCTACAATGAGCAGTTCTTC.

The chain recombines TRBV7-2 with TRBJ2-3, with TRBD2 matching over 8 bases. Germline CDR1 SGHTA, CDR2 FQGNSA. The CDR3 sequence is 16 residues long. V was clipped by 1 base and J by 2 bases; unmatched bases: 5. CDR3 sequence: CASSLGSGRYTDTQYF. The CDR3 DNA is TGTGCCAGCAGCTTAGGGAGCGGGAGATACACAGATACGCAGTATTTT.

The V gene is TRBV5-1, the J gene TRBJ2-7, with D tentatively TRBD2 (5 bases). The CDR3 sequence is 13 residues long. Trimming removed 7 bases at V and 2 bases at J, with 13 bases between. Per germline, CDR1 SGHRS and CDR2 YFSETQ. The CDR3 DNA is TGCGCCAGCGCAGCAAACGGGGCCTACGAGCAGTACTTC. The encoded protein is CASAANGAYEQYF.

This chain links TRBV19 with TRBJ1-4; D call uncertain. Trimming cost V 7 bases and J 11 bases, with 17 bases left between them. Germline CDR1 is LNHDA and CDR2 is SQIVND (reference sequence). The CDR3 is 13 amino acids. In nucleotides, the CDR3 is TGTGCCAGTAACCGACAAGTACGGGAGAAACTGTTTTTT. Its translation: CASNRQVREKLFF.

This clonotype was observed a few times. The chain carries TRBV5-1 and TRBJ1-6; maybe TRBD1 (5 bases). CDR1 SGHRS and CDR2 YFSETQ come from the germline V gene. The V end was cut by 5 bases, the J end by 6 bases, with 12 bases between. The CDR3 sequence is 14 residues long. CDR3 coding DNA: TGCGCCAGCAGAGAGCAGGGAGGTAATTCACCCCTCCACTTT. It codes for CASREQGGNSPLHF.